This T cell receptor (beta chain) appears in the sequencing data of a study of OX40 agonist ivuxolimab in advanced cancers. Study information: Patients in the trial were receiving intravenous ivuxolimab every 2 weeks, at doses of 0.01 to 10 mg/kg. Overall study results and limits: Antigen specificity was not determined for the expanded peripheral T cells.

Assay used: immunoSEQ multiplex PCR; TCRdb lists only in-frame clones, some missing. The table includes 65,000 to 80,000 clones, approximately 88% detected once. The CDR3 covers 13 residues. The germline V gene has CDR1 SGHVS and CDR2 FNYEAQ. V gave up 5 bases and J gave up 0 bases, with 5 bases separating them. With respect to this clone: The target antigen is unknown.

The V and J genes are TRBV7-6 and TRBJ1-3; unclear D gene. This specimen consisted of CD4+ or CD8+ T cells sorted from blood, obtained in a trial of the OX40 agonist ivuxolimab. The TCR originated in an adult with an advanced solid tumor such as melanoma, head and neck, liver or kidney cancer. Here the CDR3 DNA reads TGTGCCAGCAGCCAAACCTCTGGAAACACCATATATTTT. Its translation is CASSQTSGNTIYF.